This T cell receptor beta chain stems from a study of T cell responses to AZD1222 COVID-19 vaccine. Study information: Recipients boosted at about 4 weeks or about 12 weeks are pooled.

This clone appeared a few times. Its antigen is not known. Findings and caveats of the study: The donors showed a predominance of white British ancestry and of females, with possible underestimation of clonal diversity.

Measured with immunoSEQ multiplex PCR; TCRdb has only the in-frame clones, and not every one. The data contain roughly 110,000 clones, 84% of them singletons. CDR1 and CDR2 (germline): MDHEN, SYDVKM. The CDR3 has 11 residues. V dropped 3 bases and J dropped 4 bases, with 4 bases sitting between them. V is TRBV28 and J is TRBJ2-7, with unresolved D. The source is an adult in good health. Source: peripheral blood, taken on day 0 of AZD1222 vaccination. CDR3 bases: TGTGCCAGCAGTTTGTTATACGAGCAGTACTTC. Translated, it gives CASSLLYEQYF.